This T cell receptor beta chain is from a study of blood T cell repertoires in COVID-19. About the research overall: There were acute and convalescent COVID-19 samples, and they came from the United States, Italy and Spain. Sample material is recorded as cDNA or gDNA derived from T cells, B-cell-depleted T cells, or PBMCs.

Authors' processing steps: Researchers report that nucleated cell counts were estimated from reference gene primer amplification. The data were produced by immunoSEQ multiplex PCR, yet TCRdb's version contains in-frame clones alone and is incomplete. The DNA was the basis for D and trimming; V, J and clone size are from that table. The table records about 35,000 clones, roughly 92% of them present only once. The sequence was obtained from a man aged 45-60 years with active COVID-19. The sequenced sample consisted of peripheral blood.

The CDR3, as DNA: TGCAGCGTTGAAGGAAGGGGCAGGGGCTCCTACGAGCAGTACTTC. It translates to CSVEGRGRGSYEQYF. The chain uses TRBV29-1 and TRBJ2-7, with D possibly being TRBD1 (6 bases). CDR1 is SQVTM and CDR2 is ANQGSEA in the germline V gene. Trimming left V 1 base short and J 0 bases short, with 13 bases between. This CDR3 region has 15 residues.